This TCR beta chain was profiled in a study of T cells in Graves' hyperthyroidism and ophthalmopathy. The investigators amplified TCR beta CDR3 regions from RNA transcripts. The TCR CDR3 was amplified in a first-round RT-PCR using the HTBI primer set. TCRdb used MiXCR to reprocess the multiplex PCR reads, holding one entry per CDR3 protein. In the table there are over 250,000 distinct CDR3 sequences, roughly 15% of which are singletons. Exclusions: uncontrolled infection, other autoimmune disease, pregnancy, lactation. After removal of 5 bases from V and 2 bases from J, the junction contained 7 bases not matched to a gene. CDR3 length: 15 residues. Germline CDR1 reads SNHLY; CDR2 reads FYNNEI. This clonotype has at least ten counts.

Source material: blood. This clonotype was obtained from a woman aged 40 to 49 with Graves' ophthalmopathy. J is TRBJ2-3 and V is TRBV2; 7 nucleotides line up with TRBD1. The chain's CDR3 is CASSLQGSVTDTQYF. CDR3 bases: TGTGCCAGCAGTTTACAGGGGAGTGTCACAGATACGCAGTATTTT.